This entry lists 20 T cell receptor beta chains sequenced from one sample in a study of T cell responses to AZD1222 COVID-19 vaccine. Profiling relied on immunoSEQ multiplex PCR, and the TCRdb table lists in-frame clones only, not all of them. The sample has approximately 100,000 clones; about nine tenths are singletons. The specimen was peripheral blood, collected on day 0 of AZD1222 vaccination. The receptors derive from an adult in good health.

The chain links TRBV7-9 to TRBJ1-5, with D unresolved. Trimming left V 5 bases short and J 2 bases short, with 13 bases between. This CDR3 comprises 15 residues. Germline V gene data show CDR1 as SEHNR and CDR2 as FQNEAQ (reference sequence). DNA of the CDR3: TGTGCCAGCAGCCGACAAGGCAATGGCAATCAGCCCCAGCATTTT. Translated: CASSRQGNGNQPQHF.

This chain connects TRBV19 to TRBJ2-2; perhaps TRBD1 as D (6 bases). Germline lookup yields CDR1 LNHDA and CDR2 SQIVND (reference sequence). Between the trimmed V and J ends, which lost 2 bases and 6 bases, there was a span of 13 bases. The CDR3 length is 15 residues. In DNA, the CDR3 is TGTGCCAGTAGTATAACTAGGACAGTCGCCGGGGAGCTGTTTTTT. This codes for CASSITRTVAGELFF. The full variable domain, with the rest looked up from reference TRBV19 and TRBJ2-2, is DGGITQSPKYLFRKEGQNVTLSCEQNLNHDAMYWYRQDPGQGLRLIYYSQIVNDFQKGDIAEGYSVSREKKESFPLTVTSAQKNPTAFYLCASSITRTVAGELFFGEGSRLTVL.

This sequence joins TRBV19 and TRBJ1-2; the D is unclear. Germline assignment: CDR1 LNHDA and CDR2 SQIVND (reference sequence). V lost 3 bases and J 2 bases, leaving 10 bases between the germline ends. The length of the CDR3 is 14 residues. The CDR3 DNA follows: TGTGCCAGTAGTATCCCCGGGCGGAACTATGGCTACACCTTC. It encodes CASSIPGRNYGYTF. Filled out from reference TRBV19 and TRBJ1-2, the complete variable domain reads DGGITQSPKYLFRKEGQNVTLSCEQNLNHDAMYWYRQDPGQGLRLIYYSQIVNDFQKGDIAEGYSVSREKKESFPLTVTSAQKNPTAFYLCASSIPGRNYGYTFGSGTRLTVV.

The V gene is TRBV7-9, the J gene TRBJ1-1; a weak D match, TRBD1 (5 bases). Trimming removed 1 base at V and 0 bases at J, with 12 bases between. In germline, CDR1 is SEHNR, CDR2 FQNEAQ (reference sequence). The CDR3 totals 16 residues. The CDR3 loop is CASSLVSAGMNTEAFF. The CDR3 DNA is TGTGCCAGCAGCTTAGTTTCGGCAGGGATGAACACTGAAGCTTTCTTT. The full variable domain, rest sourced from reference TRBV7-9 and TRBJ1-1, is DTGVSQNPRHKITKRGQNVTFRCDPISEHNRLYWYRQTLGQGPEFLTYFQNEAQLEKSRLLSDRFSAERPKGSFSTLEIQRTEQGDSAMYLCASSLVSAGMNTEAFFGQGTRLTVV.

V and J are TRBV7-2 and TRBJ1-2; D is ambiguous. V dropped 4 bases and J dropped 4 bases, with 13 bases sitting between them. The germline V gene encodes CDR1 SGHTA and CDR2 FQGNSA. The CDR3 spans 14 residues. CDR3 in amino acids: CASSSDRRAYGYTF. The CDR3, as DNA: TGTGCCAGCAGCTCGGATAGACGGGCCTATGGCTACACCTTC.

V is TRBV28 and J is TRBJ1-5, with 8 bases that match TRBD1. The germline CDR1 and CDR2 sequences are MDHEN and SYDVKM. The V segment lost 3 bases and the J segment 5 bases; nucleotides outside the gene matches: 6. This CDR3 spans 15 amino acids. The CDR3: CASSFRDRRHQPQHF. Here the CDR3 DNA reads TGTGCCAGCAGTTTCCGGGACAGGCGTCATCAGCCCCAGCATTTT. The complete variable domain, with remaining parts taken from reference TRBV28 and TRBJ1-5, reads DVKVTQSSRYLVKRTGEKVFLECVQDMDHENMFWYRQDPGLGLRLIYFSYDVKMKEKGDIPEGYSVSREKKERFSLILESASTNQTSMYLCASSFRDRRHQPQHFGDGTRLSIL.

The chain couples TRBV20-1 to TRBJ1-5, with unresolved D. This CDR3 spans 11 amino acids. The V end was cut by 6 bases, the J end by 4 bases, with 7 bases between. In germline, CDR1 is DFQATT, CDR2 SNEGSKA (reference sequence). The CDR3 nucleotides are TGCAGTGCCACCAGGAATCAGCCCCAGCATTTT. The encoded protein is CSATRNQPQHF.

The CDR3 spells CASEGEGNQPQHF. In nucleotides, the CDR3 is TGTGCCAGCGAAGGGGAAGGGAATCAGCCCCAGCATTTT. The rearrangement uses TRBV12-3 or TRBV12-4 and TRBJ1-5, with a tentative D call TRBD1 (5 bases). CDR3 size: 13 residues. V lost 8 bases and J lost 4, with 12 bases in between.

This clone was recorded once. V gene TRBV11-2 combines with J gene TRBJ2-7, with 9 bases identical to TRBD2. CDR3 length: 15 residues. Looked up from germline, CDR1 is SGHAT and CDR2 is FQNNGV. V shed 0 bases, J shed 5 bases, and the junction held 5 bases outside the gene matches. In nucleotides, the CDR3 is TGTGCCAGCAGCTTAGATGGGCGGGGGGGCCACGAGCAGTACTTC. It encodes CASSLDGRGGHEQYF.

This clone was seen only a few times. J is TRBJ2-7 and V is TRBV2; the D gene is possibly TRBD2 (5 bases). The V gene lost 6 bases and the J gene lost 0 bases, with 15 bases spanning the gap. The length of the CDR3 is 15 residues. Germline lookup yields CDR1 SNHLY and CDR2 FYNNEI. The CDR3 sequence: CASSRRTESSYEQYF. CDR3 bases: TGTGCCAGCAGCCGGAGGACGGAAAGCTCCTACGAGCAGTACTTC.

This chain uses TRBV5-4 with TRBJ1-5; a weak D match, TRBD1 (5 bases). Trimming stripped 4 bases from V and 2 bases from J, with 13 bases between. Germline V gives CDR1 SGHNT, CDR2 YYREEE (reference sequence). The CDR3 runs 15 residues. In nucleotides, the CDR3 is TGTGCCAGCAGCGCGGGGGAAAGGGGCAATCAGCCCCAGCATTTT. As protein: CASSAGERGNQPQHF.

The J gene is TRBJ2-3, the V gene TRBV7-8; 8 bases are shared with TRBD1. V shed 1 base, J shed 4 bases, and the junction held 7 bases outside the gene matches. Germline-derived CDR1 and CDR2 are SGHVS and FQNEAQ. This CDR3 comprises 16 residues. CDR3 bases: TGTGCCAGCAGCTTAGTTTCAGGGGGCGCGGCAGATACGCAGTATTTT. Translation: CASSLVSGGAADTQYF.

In DNA form, the CDR3 reads TGTGCCAGCAGCTTAGTCGGGAGGGGAATGACCTACGAGCAGTACTTC. As protein: CASSLVGRGMTYEQYF. The chain joins TRBV7-2 to TRBJ2-7, with 8 bases that match TRBD2. Per germline, CDR1 SGHTA and CDR2 FQGNSA. With V trimmed by 1 base and J by 2 bases, 7 bases remained unmatched. This CDR3 has 16 residues. Complete variable domain (other parts from reference TRBV7-2 and TRBJ2-7): GAGVSQSPSNKVTEKGKDVELRCDPISGHTALYWYRQSLGQGLEFLIYFQGNSAPDKSGLPSDRFSAERTGGSVSTLTIQRTQQEDSAVYLCASSLVGRGMTYEQYFGPGTRLTVT.

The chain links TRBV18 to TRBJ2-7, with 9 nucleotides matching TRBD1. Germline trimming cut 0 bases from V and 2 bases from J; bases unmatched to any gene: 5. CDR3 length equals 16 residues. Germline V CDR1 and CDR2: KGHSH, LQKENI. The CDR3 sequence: CASSPPGGQGPYEQYF. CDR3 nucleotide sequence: TGTGCCAGCTCACCACCAGGGGGACAGGGTCCCTACGAGCAGTACTTC.

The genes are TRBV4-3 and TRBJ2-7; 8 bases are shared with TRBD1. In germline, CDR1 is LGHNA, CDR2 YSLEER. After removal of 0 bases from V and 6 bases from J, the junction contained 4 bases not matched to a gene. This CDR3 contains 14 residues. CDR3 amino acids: CASSQDRGRREQYF. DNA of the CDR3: TGCGCCAGCAGCCAAGACAGGGGGCGCCGCGAGCAGTACTTC.

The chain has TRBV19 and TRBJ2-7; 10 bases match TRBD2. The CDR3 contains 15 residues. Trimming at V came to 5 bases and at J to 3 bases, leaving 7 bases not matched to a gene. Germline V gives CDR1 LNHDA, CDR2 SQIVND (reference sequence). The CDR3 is CASSPASGGRYEQYF. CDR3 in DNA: TGTGCCAGTAGTCCCGCTAGCGGGGGACGCTACGAGCAGTACTTC.

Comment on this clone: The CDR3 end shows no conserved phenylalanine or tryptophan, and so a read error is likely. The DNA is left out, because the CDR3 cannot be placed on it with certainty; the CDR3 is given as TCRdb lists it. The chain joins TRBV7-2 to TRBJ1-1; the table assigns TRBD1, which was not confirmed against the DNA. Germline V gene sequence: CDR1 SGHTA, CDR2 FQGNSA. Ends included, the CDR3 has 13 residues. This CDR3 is CASSLSGQGARNI.

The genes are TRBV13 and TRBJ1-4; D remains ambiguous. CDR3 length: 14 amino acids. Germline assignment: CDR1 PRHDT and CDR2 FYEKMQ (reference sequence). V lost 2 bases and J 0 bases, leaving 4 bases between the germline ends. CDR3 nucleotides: TGTGCCAGCAGCTTATCCTCAACTAATGAAAAACTGTTTTTT. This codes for CASSLSSTNEKLFF. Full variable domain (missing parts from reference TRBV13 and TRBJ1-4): AAGVIQSPRHLIKEKRETATLKCYPIPRHDTVYWYQQGPGQDPQFLISFYEKMQSDKGSIPDRFSAQQFSDYHSELNMSSLELGDSALYFCASSLSSTNEKLFFGSGTQLSVL.

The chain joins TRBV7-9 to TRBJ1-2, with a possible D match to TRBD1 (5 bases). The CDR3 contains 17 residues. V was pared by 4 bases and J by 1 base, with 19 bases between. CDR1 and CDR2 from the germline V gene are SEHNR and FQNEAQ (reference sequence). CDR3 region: CASSSLRGSHYNYGYTF. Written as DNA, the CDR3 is TGTGCCAGCAGCTCGCTCCGGGGGTCCCATTATAACTATGGCTACACCTTC.

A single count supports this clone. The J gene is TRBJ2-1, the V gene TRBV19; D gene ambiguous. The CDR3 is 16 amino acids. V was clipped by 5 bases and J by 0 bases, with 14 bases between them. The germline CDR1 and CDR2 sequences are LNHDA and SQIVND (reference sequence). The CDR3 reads CASSPRTTGSYNEQFF. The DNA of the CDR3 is TGTGCCAGTAGTCCCCGGACCACCGGCTCCTACAATGAGCAGTTCTTC.